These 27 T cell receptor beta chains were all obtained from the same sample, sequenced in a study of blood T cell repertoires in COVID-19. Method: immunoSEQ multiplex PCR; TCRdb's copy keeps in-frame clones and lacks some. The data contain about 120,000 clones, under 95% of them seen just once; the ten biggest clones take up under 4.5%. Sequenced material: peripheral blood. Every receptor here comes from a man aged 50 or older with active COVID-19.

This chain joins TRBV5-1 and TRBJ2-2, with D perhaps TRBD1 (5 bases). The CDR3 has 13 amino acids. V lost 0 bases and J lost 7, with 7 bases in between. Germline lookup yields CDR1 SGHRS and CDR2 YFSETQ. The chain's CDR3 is CASSLGGGGELFF. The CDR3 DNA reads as TGCGCCAGCAGCTTGGGGGGCGGCGGGGAGCTGTTTTTT.

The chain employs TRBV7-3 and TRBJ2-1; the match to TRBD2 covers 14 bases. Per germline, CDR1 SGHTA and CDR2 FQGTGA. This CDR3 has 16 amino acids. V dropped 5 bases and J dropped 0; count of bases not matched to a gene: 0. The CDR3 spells CASSGLAGGSYNEQFF. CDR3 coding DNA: TGTGCCAGCAGCGGACTAGCGGGGGGCTCCTACAATGAGCAGTTCTTC. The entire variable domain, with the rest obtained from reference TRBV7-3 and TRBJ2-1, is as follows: GAGVSQTPSNKVTEKGKYVELRCDPISGHTALYWYRQSLGQGPEFLIYFQGTGAADDSGLPNDRFFAVRPEGSVSTLKIQRTERGDSAVYLCASSGLAGGSYNEQFFGPGTRLTVL.

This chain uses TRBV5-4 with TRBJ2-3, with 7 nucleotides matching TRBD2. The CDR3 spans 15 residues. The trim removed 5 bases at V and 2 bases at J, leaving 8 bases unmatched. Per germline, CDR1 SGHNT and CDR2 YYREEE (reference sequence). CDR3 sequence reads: CASRKSSGNTDTQYF. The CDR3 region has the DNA TGTGCCAGCAGAAAATCCAGCGGGAACACAGATACGCAGTATTTT.

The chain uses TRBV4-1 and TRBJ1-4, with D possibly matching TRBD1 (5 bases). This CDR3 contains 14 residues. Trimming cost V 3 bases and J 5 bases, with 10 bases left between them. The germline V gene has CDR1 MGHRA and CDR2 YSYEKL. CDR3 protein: CASSHGTENEKLFF. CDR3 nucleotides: TGCGCCAGCAGCCACGGGACTGAGAATGAAAAACTGTTTTTT.

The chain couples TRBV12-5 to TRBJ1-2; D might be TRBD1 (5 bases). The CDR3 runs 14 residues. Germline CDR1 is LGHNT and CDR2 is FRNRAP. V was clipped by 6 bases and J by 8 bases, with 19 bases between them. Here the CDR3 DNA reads TGTGCTAGTGGCCCTAGGGGCCTAATGGGAGGCTACACCTTC. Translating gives CASGPRGLMGGYTF.

This CDR3 is CASSQLMTGRSGANVLTF. The CDR3 DNA reads as TGTGCCAGCAGCCAACTTATGACAGGCCGTTCTGGGGCCAACGTCCTGACTTTC. The chain combines TRBV3-1 (or the pseudogene TRBV3-2) with TRBJ2-6; D possibly corresponds to TRBD1 (6 bases). V was pared by 2 bases and J by 1 base, with 15 bases between. The germline gives CDR1 LGHDT, CDR2 YNNKEL (reference sequence). The CDR3 length is 18 residues.

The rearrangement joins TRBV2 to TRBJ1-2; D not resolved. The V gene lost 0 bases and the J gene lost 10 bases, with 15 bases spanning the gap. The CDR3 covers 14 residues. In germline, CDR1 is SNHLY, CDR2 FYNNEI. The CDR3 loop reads CASSEALRRQIYTF. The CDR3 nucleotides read TGTGCCAGCAGTGAAGCGCTTCGGAGGCAGATCTACACCTTC.

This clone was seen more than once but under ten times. The chain's CDR3 is CASSPETPGTGSTDTQYF. The DNA for the CDR3 is TGTGCCAGCTCACCCGAAACTCCAGGGACAGGGAGCACAGATACGCAGTATTTT. This chain joins TRBV18 and TRBJ2-3; 9 bases agree with TRBD1. V lost 3 bases to trimming and J lost 0 bases; unmatched junction nucleotides: 10. Germline-derived CDR1 and CDR2 are KGHSH and LQKENI. The CDR3 length is 18 residues.

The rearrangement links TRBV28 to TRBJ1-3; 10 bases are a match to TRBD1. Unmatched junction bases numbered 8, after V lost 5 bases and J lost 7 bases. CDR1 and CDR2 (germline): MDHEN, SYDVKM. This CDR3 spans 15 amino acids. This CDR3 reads CASSLPTGGINTIYF. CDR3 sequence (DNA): TGTGCCAGCAGTCTTCCGACAGGGGGCATCAACACCATATATTTT.

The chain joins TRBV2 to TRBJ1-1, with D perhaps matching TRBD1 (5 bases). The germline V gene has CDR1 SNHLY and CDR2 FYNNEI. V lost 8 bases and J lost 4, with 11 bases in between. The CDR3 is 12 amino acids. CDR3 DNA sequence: TGTGCCAGCCTCAGGGTGTCCACTGAAGCTTTCTTT. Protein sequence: CASLRVSTEAFF.

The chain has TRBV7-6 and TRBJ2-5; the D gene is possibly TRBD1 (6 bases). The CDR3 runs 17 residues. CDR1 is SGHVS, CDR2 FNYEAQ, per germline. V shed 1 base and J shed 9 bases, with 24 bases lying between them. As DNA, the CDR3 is TGTGCCAGCAGCTTAGTAGCTGGGATAGCGAGCCCAGGGGCCCAGTACTTC. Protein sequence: CASSLVAGIASPGAQYF.

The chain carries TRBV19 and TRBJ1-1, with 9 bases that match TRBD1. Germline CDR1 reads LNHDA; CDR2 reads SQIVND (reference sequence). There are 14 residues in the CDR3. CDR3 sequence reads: CATKRGQGNTEAFF. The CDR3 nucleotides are TGTGCGACAAAGCGGGGACAGGGGAACACTGAAGCTTTCTTT.

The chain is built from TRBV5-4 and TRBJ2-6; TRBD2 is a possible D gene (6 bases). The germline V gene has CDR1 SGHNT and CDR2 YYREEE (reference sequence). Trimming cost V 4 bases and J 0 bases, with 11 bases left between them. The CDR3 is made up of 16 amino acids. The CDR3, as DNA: TGTGCCAGCAGCGGCGGGACTGCCTCTGGGGCCAACGTCCTGACTTTC. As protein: CASSGGTASGANVLTF.

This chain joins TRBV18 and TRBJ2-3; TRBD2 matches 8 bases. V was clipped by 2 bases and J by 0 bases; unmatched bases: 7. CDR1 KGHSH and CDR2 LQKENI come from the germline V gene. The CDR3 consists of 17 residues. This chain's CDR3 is CASSPIERGTSTDTQYF. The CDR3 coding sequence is TGTGCCAGCTCACCAATAGAGCGGGGGACTAGCACAGATACGCAGTATTTT.

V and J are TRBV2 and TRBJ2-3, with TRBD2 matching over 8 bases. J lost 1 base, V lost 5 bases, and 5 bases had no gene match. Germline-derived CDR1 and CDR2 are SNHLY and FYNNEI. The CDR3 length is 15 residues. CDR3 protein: CASSPRGGGTDTQYF. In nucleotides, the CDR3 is TGTGCCAGCAGTCCCCGGGGGGGTGGCACAGATACGCAGTATTTT.

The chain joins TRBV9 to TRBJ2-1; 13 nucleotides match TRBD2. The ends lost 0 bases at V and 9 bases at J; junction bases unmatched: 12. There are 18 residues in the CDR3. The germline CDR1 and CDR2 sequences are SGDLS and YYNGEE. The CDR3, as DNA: TGTGCCAGCAGCGTAGGCCCCACTAGCGGGAGGGGGGGCGGTGAGCAGTTCTTC. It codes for CASSVGPTSGRGGGEQFF.

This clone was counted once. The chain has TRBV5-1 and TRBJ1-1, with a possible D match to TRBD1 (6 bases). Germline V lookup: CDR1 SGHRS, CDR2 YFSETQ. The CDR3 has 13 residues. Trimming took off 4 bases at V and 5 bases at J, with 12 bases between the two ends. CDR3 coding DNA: TGCGCCAGCAGCGGCGGACAGATAACTGAAGCTTTCTTT. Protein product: CASSGGQITEAFF.

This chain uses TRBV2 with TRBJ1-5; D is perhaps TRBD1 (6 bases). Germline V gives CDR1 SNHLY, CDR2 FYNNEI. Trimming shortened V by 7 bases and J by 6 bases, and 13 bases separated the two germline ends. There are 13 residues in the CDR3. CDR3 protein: CASNREMGQPQHF. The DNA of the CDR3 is TGTGCCAGCAACAGGGAGATGGGTCAGCCCCAGCATTTT.

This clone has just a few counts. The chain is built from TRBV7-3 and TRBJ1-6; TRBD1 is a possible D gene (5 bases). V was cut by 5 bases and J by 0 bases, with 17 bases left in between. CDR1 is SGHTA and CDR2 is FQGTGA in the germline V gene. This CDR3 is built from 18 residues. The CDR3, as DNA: TGTGCCAGCAGCCCTCGATTGGGGCGGAGCTCCTATAATTCACCCCTCCACTTT. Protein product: CASSPRLGRSSYNSPLHF. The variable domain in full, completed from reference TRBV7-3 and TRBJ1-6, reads GAGVSQTPSNKVTEKGKYVELRCDPISGHTALYWYRQSLGQGPEFLIYFQGTGAADDSGLPNDRFFAVRPEGSVSTLKIQRTERGDSAVYLCASSPRLGRSSYNSPLHFGNGTRLTVT.

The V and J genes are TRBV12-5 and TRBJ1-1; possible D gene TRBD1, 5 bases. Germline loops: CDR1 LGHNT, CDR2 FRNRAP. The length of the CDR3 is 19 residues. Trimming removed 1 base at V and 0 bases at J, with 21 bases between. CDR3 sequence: CASGLDRQGPREMNTEAFF. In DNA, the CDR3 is TGTGCTAGTGGTTTGGACAGGCAGGGCCCTAGGGAAATGAACACTGAAGCTTTCTTT.

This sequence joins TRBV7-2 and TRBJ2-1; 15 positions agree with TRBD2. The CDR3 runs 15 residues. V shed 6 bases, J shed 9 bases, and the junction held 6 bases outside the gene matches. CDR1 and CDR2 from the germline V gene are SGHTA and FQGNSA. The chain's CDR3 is CASSGTSGRRFEQFF. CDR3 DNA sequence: TGTGCCAGCAGTGGGACTAGCGGGAGGAGGTTTGAGCAGTTCTTC.

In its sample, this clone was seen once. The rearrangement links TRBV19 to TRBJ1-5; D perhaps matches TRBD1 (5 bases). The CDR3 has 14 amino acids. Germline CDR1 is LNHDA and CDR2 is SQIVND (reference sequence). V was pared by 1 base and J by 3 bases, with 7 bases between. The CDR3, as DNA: TGTGCCAGTAGTATAGCAGGGTACAATCAGCCCCAGCATTTT. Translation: CASSIAGYNQPQHF.

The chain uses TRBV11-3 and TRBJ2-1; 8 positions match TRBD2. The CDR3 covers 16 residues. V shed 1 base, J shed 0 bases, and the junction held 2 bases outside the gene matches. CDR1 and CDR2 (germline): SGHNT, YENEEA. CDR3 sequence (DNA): TGTGCCAGCAGCTTAGTTCTAGCGGGCTCCTACAATGAGCAGTTCTTC. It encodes CASSLVLAGSYNEQFF.

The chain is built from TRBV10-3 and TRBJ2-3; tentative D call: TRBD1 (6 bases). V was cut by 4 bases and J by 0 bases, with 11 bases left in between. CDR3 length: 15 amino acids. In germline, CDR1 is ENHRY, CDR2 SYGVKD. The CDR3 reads CAISGGRGSTDTQYF. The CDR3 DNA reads TGTGCCATCAGTGGGGGGCGCGGGAGCACAGATACGCAGTATTTT.

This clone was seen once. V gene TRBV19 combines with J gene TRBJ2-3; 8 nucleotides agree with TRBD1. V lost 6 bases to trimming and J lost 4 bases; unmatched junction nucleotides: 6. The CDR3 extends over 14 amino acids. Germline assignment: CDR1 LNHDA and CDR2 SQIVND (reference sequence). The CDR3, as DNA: TGTGCCAGTAGAGACAGGGGAAAGGCAGATACGCAGTATTTT. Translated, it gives CASRDRGKADTQYF. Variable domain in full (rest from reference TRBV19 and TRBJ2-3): DGGITQSPKYLFRKEGQNVTLSCEQNLNHDAMYWYRQDPGQGLRLIYYSQIVNDFQKGDIAEGYSVSREKKESFPLTVTSAQKNPTAFYLCASRDRGKADTQYFGPGTRLTVL.

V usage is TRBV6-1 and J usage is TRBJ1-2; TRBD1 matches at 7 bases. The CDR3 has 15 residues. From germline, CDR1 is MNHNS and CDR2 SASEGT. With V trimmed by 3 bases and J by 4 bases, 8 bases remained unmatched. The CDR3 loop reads CASSEGTAALYGYTF. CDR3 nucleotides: TGTGCCAGCAGTGAGGGGACAGCCGCCCTCTATGGCTACACCTTC.

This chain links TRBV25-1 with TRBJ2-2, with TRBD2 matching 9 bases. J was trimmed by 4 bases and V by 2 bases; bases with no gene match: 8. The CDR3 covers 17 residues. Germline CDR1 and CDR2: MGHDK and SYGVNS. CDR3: CASSEAGLARTTGELFF. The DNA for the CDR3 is TGTGCCAGCAGTGAAGCTGGACTAGCGAGAACCACCGGGGAGCTGTTTTTT.